The rows below give T cell receptor beta chains drawn from one sample of a study of cytomegalovirus exposure and HLA in healthy donors. Profiled with immunoSEQ multiplex PCR; TCRdb holds only in-frame clones, not every one. In the table there are about 82,000 clones, around 76% of which are singletons. Source material: PBMCs. Receptors were obtained from a woman in her forties or fifties in good health and CMV-seropositive. Both conserved end residues are part of each CDR3. D genes are given only for firm matches. Rows give clone size only sometimes, using once, few, many, or a class for an expanded clone.

J gene | D gene | V gene | clone size | CDR3 DNA | CDR3 protein
TRBJ1-2 | TRBD1 | TRBV19 | few | TGTGCCAGTAGTCCCGGGACAGACCTTAACTATGGCTACACCTTC | CASSPGTDLNYGYTF
TRBJ2-5 | - | TRBV9 | few | TGTGCCAGCAGCGTAGCCACACAGGGAGCAGAGACCCAGTACTTC | CASSVATQGAETQYF
TRBJ2-3 | TRBD1 | TRBV6-4 | - | TGTGCCAGCAGTGAGGGGACAGGGTCAGATACGCAGTATTTT | CASSEGTGSDTQYF
TRBJ2-7 | - | TRBV7-3 | - | TGTGCCAGCAGCTTAACTCCGAGCTACGAGCAGTACTTC | CASSLTPSYEQYF
TRBJ1-5 | - | TRBV27 | - | TGTGCCAGCAAAGCCCGAAATAGCAATCAGCCCCAGCATTTT | CASKARNSNQPQHF
TRBJ2-3 | - | TRBV21-1 | - | TGTGCCAGCAGCAAGTCGGGTCGGTCAGATACGCAGTATTTT | CASSKSGRSDTQYF
TRBJ2-1 | TRBD1 | TRBV10-3 | - | TGTGCCATCAGTGGGCGGACAGGGGGCCCAGATGAGCAGTTCTTC | CAISGRTGGPDEQFF
TRBJ2-3 | - | TRBV29-1 | - | TGCAGCGCCAACAGGGTTTCGACAGATACGCAGTATTTT | CSANRVSTDTQYF
TRBJ2-7 | TRBD1 | TRBV30 | - | TGTGCCTCGACAGGGGCCCCGCCTGAGCAGTACTTC | CASTGAPPEQYF
TRBJ1-4 | - | TRBV5-1 | - | TGCGCCAGCAGCTTGGGACCGGGGGGCGCGGCTAATGAAAAACTGTTTTTT | CASSLGPGGAANEKLFF
TRBJ2-5 | TRBD2 | TRBV15 | - | TGTGCCACCAGCAGCCAGACTAGCGGCTTAGAGACCCAGTACTTC | CATSSQTSGLETQYF
TRBJ2-7 | TRBD1 | TRBV19 | - | TGTGCCAGTAGGCTGACCGGGACAGGGATTCCCCTCACCGACGAGCAGTACTTC | CASRLTGTGIPLTDEQYF
TRBJ2-3 | TRBD1 | TRBV28 | - | TGTGCCAGCAGTGTGACAGGGTCCAGGATATATACGCAGTATTTT | CASSVTGSRIYTQYF
TRBJ2-7 | TRBD1 | TRBV2 | - | TGTGCCAGCAGTCCCAGACAGGGGTCCTCCTCCTACGAGCAGTACTTC | CASSPRQGSSSYEQYF
TRBJ2-7 | TRBD1 | TRBV28 | - | TGTGCCAGTTATGGGACAGGCTATAGCGAGCAGTACTTC | CASYGTGYSEQYF
TRBJ1-2 | TRBD1 | TRBV28 | - | TGTGCCAGCAGTTTGGACAGGGGCTATGGCTACACCTTC | CASSLDRGYGYTF
TRBJ2-7 | - | TRBV30 | - | TGTGCCTGGAGTGCACAGGATCACCGGCAGTACTTC | CAWSAQDHRQYF
TRBJ1-3 | - | TRBV29-1 | - | TGCAGCGCCACTTCCTCGACAGGAAACACCATATATTTT | CSATSSTGNTIYF
TRBJ1-5 | TRBD1 | TRBV5-6 | - | TGTGCCAGCAGCTTGGGGGGACAGACTAGCAATCAGCCCCAGCATTTT | CASSLGGQTSNQPQHF
TRBJ2-7 | TRBD1 | TRBV5-1 | - | TGCGCCAGCAGCCTCGGGACAGGTAGCTCCTACGAGCAGTACTTC | CASSLGTGSSYEQYF
TRBJ2-2 | TRBD2 | TRBV29-1 | once | TGCAGCGCTGGGGGGACTACCCACACCGGGGAGCTGTTTTTT | CSAGGTTHTGELFF
TRBJ2-3 | TRBD1 | TRBV29-1 | - | TGCAGCGTTCTCGGGACAGGAGGACTTACAGATACGCAGTATTTT | CSVLGTGGLTDTQYF